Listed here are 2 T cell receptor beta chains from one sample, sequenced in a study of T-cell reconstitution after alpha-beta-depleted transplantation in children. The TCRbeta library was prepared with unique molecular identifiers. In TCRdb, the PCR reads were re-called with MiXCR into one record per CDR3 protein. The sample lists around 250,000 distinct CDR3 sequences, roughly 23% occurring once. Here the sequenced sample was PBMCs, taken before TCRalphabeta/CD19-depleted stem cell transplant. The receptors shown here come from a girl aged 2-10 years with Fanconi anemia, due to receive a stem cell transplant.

CDR3 bases: TGCAGTGCTAGAGATATTCGGCAGGGCGATGAGACCCAGTACTTC. Its protein is CSARDIRQGDETQYF. V gene TRBV20-1 combines with J gene TRBJ2-5; D is perhaps TRBD1 (5 bases). Germline loops: CDR1 DFQATT, CDR2 SNEGSKA (reference sequence). This CDR3 is 15 amino acids long. V lost 0 bases, J lost 5 bases, and 16 bases lay in between.

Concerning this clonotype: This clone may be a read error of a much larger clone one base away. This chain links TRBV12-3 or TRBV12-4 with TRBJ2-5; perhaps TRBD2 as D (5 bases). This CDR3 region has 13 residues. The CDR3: CAISFSERGTQYF. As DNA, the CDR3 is TGTGCCATCAGTTTTTCTGAACGGGGGACCCAGTACTTC.